The clone carrying this T cell receptor beta chain was detected only a few times. The data stem from a study of T cells in Graves' hyperthyroidism and ophthalmopathy. Amplified regions were TCR beta CDR3 sequences from RNA transcripts. Initially, a first-round RT-PCR of the TCR CDR3 employed the HTBI primer set. TCRdb analysed the multiplex PCR reads with MiXCR anew, one entry per CDR3 protein. Of under 300,000 distinct CDR3 sequences in the sample, less than 15% were seen once. Patients between 18 and 65 years old had hyperthyroidism, newly diagnosed and lasting under 2 months. Clinical symptoms, serum thyroxine and TRAb, thyroid ultrasound and orbital computed tomography were used for the diagnoses. Progressors' blood was drawn at hyperthyroidism diagnosis, before ophthalmopathy symptoms. This sequence originates from a woman between 25 and 40 years old with Graves' hyperthyroidism that later progressed to Graves' ophthalmopathy. The sample consisted of blood.

The CDR3 sequence is CASSPGLGYGANVLTF. The CDR3 DNA follows: TGCGCCAGCAGCCCTGGATTGGGATATGGGGCCAACGTCCTGACTTTC. The gene calls are TRBV4-3 and TRBJ2-6; D is ambiguous. The CDR3 contains 16 residues. Trimming cost V 4 bases and J 3 bases, with 13 bases left between them. Looked up from germline, CDR1 is LGHNA and CDR2 is YSLEER.